This TCR beta chain was obtained from a study of blood T cell repertoires in COVID-19. CDR3 length equals 14 residues. In germline, CDR1 is SGHTA, CDR2 FQGNSA. J lost 3 bases, V lost 6 bases, and 1 base had no gene match. Generated by immunoSEQ multiplex PCR, the TCRdb table keeps only in-frame clones and is missing some. This sample has about 44,000 clones, with about 90% found just once. The J gene is TRBJ2-1, the V gene TRBV7-2; 11 nucleotides line up with TRBD2. The origin of this receptor is a human donor in a cohort sampled during active COVID-19. The material sequenced was peripheral blood. Here the CDR3 DNA reads TGTGCCAGCAGTACTAGCGGGAGCTACAATGAGCAGTTCTTC. Its protein product is CASSTSGSYNEQFF.